A single sample gave rise to the 26 T cell receptor beta chains below, sequenced in a study of CD8 T cells in ankylosing spondylitis. No antigen has been identified for these receptors. Study conclusions and caveats: Among TCR beta sequences, a motif of about 8 highly homologous variants appeared characteristic of ankylosing spondylitis blood.

TCRdb fed the 5' RACE reads into MiXCR, producing one record per CDR3 protein. The sample gives some 100,000 distinct CDR3 sequences, around 8.5% of which show up once; approximately 30% is in the top ten. Sequencing was done on a sample of blood, either unsorted or a sorted T cell fraction (not recorded which). All receptors come from a male donor with ankylosing spondylitis.

This clonotype has ten or more counts. This chain links TRBV5-5 with TRBJ2-3, with 8 bases lining up with TRBD1. The CDR3 is made up of 15 amino acids. The V segment lost 3 bases and the J segment 2 bases; nucleotides outside the gene matches: 5. Germline CDR1 SGHKS, CDR2 YYEKEE (reference sequence). CDR3 in amino acids: CASSSWTGYTDTQYF. CDR3 sequence (DNA): TGTGCCAGCAGCTCCTGGACAGGGTACACAGATACGCAGTATTTT.

This rearrangement joins TRBV12-3 or TRBV12-4 to TRBJ2-2, with D perhaps TRBD1 or TRBD2 (5 bases each). The length of the CDR3 is 15 residues. The V gene lost 7 bases and the J gene lost 1 base, with 13 bases spanning the gap. The CDR3 loop is CASNTGTENTGELFF. The CDR3 DNA is TGTGCCAGCAACACCGGGACGGAGAACACCGGGGAGCTGTTTTTT.

The rearrangement joins TRBV19 to TRBJ2-7; D call uncertain. The germline V gene encodes CDR1 LNHDA and CDR2 SQIVND (reference sequence). The CDR3 contains 14 residues. V dropped 1 base and J dropped 3 bases, with 10 bases sitting between them. CDR3 amino acids: CASSIAPGGYEQYF. In DNA, the CDR3 is TGTGCCAGTAGTATAGCCCCGGGTGGCTACGAGCAGTACTTC.

This clonotype has more than one count but fewer than ten. V gene TRBV11-2 combines with J gene TRBJ2-1; unclear D gene. This CDR3 spans 16 amino acids. From germline, CDR1 is SGHAT and CDR2 FQNNGV. With 1 base removed from V and 2 bases from J, the gap between germline ends came to 12 bases. The CDR3 here is CASSLARLDTYNEQFF. The DNA of the CDR3 is TGTGCCAGCAGCTTAGCTCGACTTGACACCTACAATGAGCAGTTCTTC.

This clonotype was counted ten times or more. This chain uses TRBV11-2 with TRBJ2-2; 8 bases line up with TRBD1. The CDR3 has 17 amino acids. The ends lost 0 bases at V and 1 base at J; junction bases unmatched: 4. The germline V gene encodes CDR1 SGHAT and CDR2 FQNNGV. The CDR3 sequence is CASSLEPGTGNTGELFF. DNA of the CDR3: TGTGCCAGCAGCTTAGAGCCCGGGACAGGGAACACCGGGGAGCTGTTTTTT.

This clonotype showed up many times. The chain is built from TRBV29-1 and TRBJ2-1, with 7 bases fitting TRBD2. Looked up from germline, CDR1 is SQVTM and CDR2 is ANQGSEA. V shed 6 bases and J 6 bases; nucleotides not matched to a gene: 8. The CDR3 has 13 residues. The CDR3 loop is CSVQAGLGNEQFF. CDR3 nucleotide sequence: TGCAGCGTGCAAGCGGGACTCGGCAATGAGCAGTTCTTC.

The J gene is TRBJ1-2, the V gene TRBV6-1; 7 nucleotides line up with TRBD1. Germline CDR1 and CDR2: MNHNS and SASEGT. The CDR3 covers 14 residues. Trimming at V came to 5 bases and at J to 5 bases, leaving 8 bases not matched to a gene. The CDR3 nucleotides read TGTGCCAGCAGTCCAGGGACAGTCTTATATGGCTACACCTTC. This sequence encodes CASSPGTVLYGYTF.

In its sample, this clonotype was seen many times. This chain links TRBV12-3 or TRBV12-4 with TRBJ1-2; 9 bases match TRBD1. Trimming at V came to 3 bases and at J to 7 bases, leaving 9 bases not matched to a gene. The CDR3 is 15 residues long. The CDR3 DNA reads TGTGCCAGCAGTTTTACGGGACAGGGTGGTTCTGGCTACACCTTC. This translates into CASSFTGQGGSGYTF.

This clonotype was recorded a few times. The J gene is TRBJ2-7, the V gene TRBV2; 12 nucleotides line up with TRBD2. V shed 9 bases and J 4 bases; nucleotides not matched to a gene: 7. CDR3 length: 14 amino acids. The germline V gene encodes CDR1 SNHLY and CDR2 FYNNEI. The CDR3 region has the DNA TGTGCCAGATCGACTAGCGGGAGAACATACGAGCAGTACTTC. It yields the protein CARSTSGRTYEQYF. Full variable domain (missing parts from reference TRBV2 and TRBJ2-7): EPEVTQTPSHQVTQMGQEVILRCVPISNHLYFYWYRQILGQKVEFLVSFYNNEISEKSEIFDDQFSVERPDGSNFTLKIRSTKLEDSAMYFCARSTSGRTYEQYFGPGTRLTVT.

The chain combines TRBV2 with TRBJ2-7, with D possibly TRBD1 on 6 matching bases. V was trimmed by 5 bases and J by 0 bases, leaving 17 bases between them. This CDR3 is built from 16 residues. Germline CDR1 is SNHLY and CDR2 is FYNNEI. CDR3 sequence (DNA): TGTGCCAGCAGTCCGGAGAGGGGGAGAATCTCCTACGAGCAGTACGTC. Protein: CASSPERGRISYEQYV.

The chain couples TRBV11-2 to TRBJ2-5; 8 nucleotides line up with TRBD2. Trimming at V came to 4 bases and at J to 2 bases, leaving 15 bases not matched to a gene. From germline, CDR1 is SGHAT and CDR2 FQNNGV. This CDR3 contains 18 residues. CDR3 nucleotides: TGTGCCAGCAGCTCTCCAACTAGCGGAGGCCTGATGCAAGAGACCCAGTACTTC. Protein product: CASSSPTSGGLMQETQYF. Using reference TRBV11-2 and TRBJ2-5 for the parts outside the CDR3, the full variable domain is EAGVAQSPRYKIIEKRQSVAFWCNPISGHATLYWYQQILGQGPKLLIQFQNNGVVDDSQLPKDRFSAERLKGVDSTLKIQPAKLEDSAVYLCASSSPTSGGLMQETQYFGPGTRLLVL.

This rearrangement joins TRBV9 to TRBJ2-7, with D tentatively TRBD1 (6 bases). This CDR3 spans 15 amino acids. The V end was cut by 0 bases, the J end by 5 bases, with 15 bases between. Germline CDR1 SGDLS, CDR2 YYNGEE. This CDR3 is CASSVATGLSHEQYF. CDR3 in DNA: TGTGCCAGCAGCGTAGCAACAGGGTTATCCCACGAGCAGTACTTC.

This clonotype has ten or more counts. This chain connects TRBV7-9 to TRBJ2-1, with D unresolved. The CDR3 has 12 amino acids. V was pared by 1 base and J by 5 bases, with 3 bases between. CDR1 is SEHNR and CDR2 is FQNEAQ in the germline V gene (reference sequence). The CDR3 nucleotides read TGTGCCAGCAGCTTAGACAACAATGAGCAGTTCTTC. Amino acids: CASSLDNNEQFF.

This clonotype was seen only a few times. The V call is TRBV2, the J call TRBJ1-6; D is unclear. Trimming removed 4 bases at V and 0 bases at J, with 7 bases between. The CDR3 contains 15 residues. Germline V gives CDR1 SNHLY, CDR2 FYNNEI. The DNA for the CDR3 is TGTGCCAGCAGTGGAACGAGCTCCTATAATTCACCCCTCCACTTT. Translating it yields CASSGTSSYNSPLHF.

This chain uses TRBV7-9 with TRBJ2-3, with D perhaps matching TRBD2 (5 bases). Germline CDR1 and CDR2: SEHNR and FQNEAQ (reference sequence). CDR3 length equals 14 residues. Between the trimmed V and J ends, which lost 4 bases and 3 bases, there was a span of 11 bases. The CDR3 protein is CASSYGLETDTQYF. CDR3 in DNA: TGTGCCAGCAGCTACGGACTGGAAACAGATACGCAGTATTTT.

The table lists this clonotype with many counts. The chain links TRBV7-9 to TRBJ1-1; the D gene is possibly TRBD1 (6 bases). The CDR3 loop spans 14 amino acids. The V gene lost 2 bases and the J gene lost 5 bases, with 12 bases spanning the gap. Per germline, CDR1 SEHNR and CDR2 FQNEAQ (reference sequence). CDR3: CASSLTETGTEAFF. CDR3 sequence (DNA): TGTGCCAGCAGCTTAACGGAAACAGGGACTGAAGCTTTCTTT. Together with reference TRBV7-9 and TRBJ1-1, the CDR3 gives the full variable domain: DTGVSQNPRHKITKRGQNVTFRCDPISEHNRLYWYRQTLGQGPEFLTYFQNEAQLEKSRLLSDRFSAERPKGSFSTLEIQRTEQGDSAMYLCASSLTETGTEAFFGQGTRLTVV.

The V call is TRBV4-2, the J call TRBJ2-1; no definite D call. The CDR3 loop spans 13 amino acids. The germline CDR1 and CDR2 sequences are LGHNA and YNFKEQ. The V end lost 1 base, the J end lost 4 bases, and 5 bases lay between the germline ends. The CDR3 spells CASSQALYNEQFF. DNA of the CDR3: TGTGCCAGCAGCCAAGCACTTTACAATGAGCAGTTCTTC.

This clonotype was picked up many times. The chain has TRBV29-1 and TRBJ2-2, with D tentatively TRBD2 (5 bases). Germline CDR1 SQVTM, CDR2 ANQGSEA. V was pared by 4 bases and J by 3 bases, with 18 bases between. This CDR3 comprises 16 residues. For the CDR3, the DNA is TGCAGCGTTGTCGGAGTGGGAGCGGAGGACACCGGGGAGCTGTTTTTT. Translation: CSVVGVGAEDTGELFF.

This clonotype was seen repeatedly, ten times or more. The chain employs TRBV5-1 and TRBJ2-3; 11 nucleotides match TRBD2. The CDR3 loop spans 15 amino acids. Germline V gene lookup returns CDR1 SGHRS and CDR2 YFSETQ. With 5 bases clipped from V and 4 bases from J, the junction kept 6 bases outside the gene matches. The chain's CDR3 is CASRILAGASDTQYF. The CDR3 coding sequence is TGCGCCAGCAGAATACTAGCGGGAGCGTCAGATACGCAGTATTTT.

The chain uses TRBV6-1 and TRBJ1-1; TRBD1 is a possible D gene (6 bases). Trimming took 2 bases from V and 5 from J, leaving 12 bases between them. CDR1 is MNHNS and CDR2 is SASEGT in the germline V gene. CDR3 length equals 14 residues. CDR3 sequence: CASSELGARTEAFF. The CDR3 DNA follows: TGTGCCAGCAGTGAACTGGGGGCGAGGACTGAAGCTTTCTTT.

The table lists this clonotype with many counts. This chain links TRBV7-9 with TRBJ2-3; D not certain. The CDR3 is 13 residues long. V was clipped by 6 bases and J by 5 bases, with 12 bases between them. Germline V gives CDR1 SEHNR, CDR2 FQNEAQ (reference sequence). The CDR3 loop is CASSSPQRDTQYF. The CDR3 coding sequence is TGTGCCAGCAGTTCTCCCCAGCGAGATACGCAGTATTTT.

This clonotype was counted ten times or more. The chain links TRBV27 to TRBJ2-5; 7 bases fit TRBD2. CDR1 and CDR2 from the germline V gene are MNHEY and SMNVEV (reference sequence). Trimming at V came to 6 bases and at J to 4 bases, leaving 8 bases not matched to a gene. The CDR3 totals 14 residues. The CDR3 here is CASRALGGLETQYF. In DNA form, the CDR3 reads TGTGCCAGCAGAGCACTGGGAGGGTTAGAGACCCAGTACTTC.

V usage is TRBV11-2 and J usage is TRBJ1-1; no firm D call. The germline V gene encodes CDR1 SGHAT and CDR2 FQNNGV. The CDR3 is made up of 15 amino acids. V was pared by 1 base and J by 7 bases, with 16 bases between. The CDR3: CASSLARGRLYEAFF. CDR3 nucleotide sequence: TGTGCCAGCAGCTTAGCCCGCGGCAGGTTGTATGAAGCTTTCTTT.

The V call is TRBV11-2, the J call TRBJ2-1; 8 bases are a match to TRBD1. This CDR3 spans 16 amino acids. Looked up from germline, CDR1 is SGHAT and CDR2 is FQNNGV. V was clipped by 3 bases and J by 6 bases; unmatched bases: 10. CDR3 sequence (DNA): TGTGCCAGCAGCTTCCTCGGGACAGGAGGGAGCAATGAGCAGTTCTTC. This encodes CASSFLGTGGSNEQFF. Looking up the rest from reference TRBV11-2 and TRBJ2-1 gives the full variable domain: EAGVAQSPRYKIIEKRQSVAFWCNPISGHATLYWYQQILGQGPKLLIQFQNNGVVDDSQLPKDRFSAERLKGVDSTLKIQPAKLEDSAVYLCASSFLGTGGSNEQFFGPGTRLTVL.

This clonotype came up a few times. V usage is TRBV27 and J usage is TRBJ2-1, with D perhaps matching TRBD1 or TRBD2 (5 bases each). Germline V lookup: CDR1 MNHEY, CDR2 SMNVEV (reference sequence). The CDR3 runs 14 residues. V was pared by 2 bases and J by 7 bases, with 12 bases between. The CDR3 region has the DNA TGTGCCAGCAGTTTAGGGACGCCCTCGAATGAGCAGTTCTTC. Amino acid sequence: CASSLGTPSNEQFF.

V is TRBV12-5 and J is TRBJ2-1; D gene ambiguous. V was cut by 5 bases and J by 3 bases, with 11 bases left in between. CDR3 length: 14 amino acids. Germline V gene lookup returns CDR1 LGHNT and CDR2 FRNRAP. The CDR3 protein is CASGPYNHYNEQFF. CDR3 bases: TGTGCTAGTGGTCCCTATAACCACTACAATGAGCAGTTCTTC.